This T cell receptor (beta chain) was retrieved from a study of identical twins. As for this clonotype: Antigen specificity is unknown.

Template switching added a universal primer site, and cDNA bore unique molecular identifiers. TCRdb analysed the 5' RACE reads with MiXCR anew, one entry per CDR3 protein. This table holds roughly 200,000 distinct CDR3 sequences, 7.5% found once. V shed 1 base and J 7 bases; nucleotides not matched to a gene: 8. The germline CDR1 and CDR2 sequences are SNHLY and FYNNEI. The CDR3 totals 16 residues. Study-wide findings and caveats: There is a chance that invariant MAIT and iNKT cells partially muddied zero-insertion analyses. There was more out-of-frame TCR alpha sharing in monozygotic twins than models estimated.

These data also formed part of another study, on yellow fever vaccine responses in identical twins. That work states: The T cell response to vaccination in identical twins was reportedly partly convergent and partly personalized.

This sequence joins TRBV2 and TRBJ2-1; TRBD2 agrees at 9 bases. The sequencing input was memory (CD45RO+) T cells sorted from blood. This TCR was sampled from a woman aged 18 to 35 in good health. CDR3: CASSEEAGGLGNEQFF. In nucleotides, the CDR3 is TGTGCCAGCAGTGAAGAGGCGGGGGGGCTTGGTAATGAGCAGTTCTTC.